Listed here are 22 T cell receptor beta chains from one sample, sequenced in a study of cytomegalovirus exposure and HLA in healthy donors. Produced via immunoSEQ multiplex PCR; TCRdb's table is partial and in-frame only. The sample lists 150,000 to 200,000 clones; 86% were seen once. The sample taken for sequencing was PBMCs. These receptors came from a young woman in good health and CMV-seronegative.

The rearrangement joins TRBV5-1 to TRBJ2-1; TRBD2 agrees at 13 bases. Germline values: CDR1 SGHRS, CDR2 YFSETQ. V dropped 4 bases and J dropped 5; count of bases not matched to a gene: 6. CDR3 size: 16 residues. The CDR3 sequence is CASSVTSGGAHNEQFF. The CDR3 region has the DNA TGCGCCAGCAGCGTTACTAGCGGGGGGGCCCACAATGAGCAGTTCTTC.

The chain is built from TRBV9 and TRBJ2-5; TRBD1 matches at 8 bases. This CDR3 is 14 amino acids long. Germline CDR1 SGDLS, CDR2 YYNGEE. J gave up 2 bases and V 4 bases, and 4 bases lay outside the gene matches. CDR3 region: CASSYGTGQETQYF. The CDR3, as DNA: TGTGCCAGCAGCTACGGGACAGGACAAGAGACCCAGTACTTC.

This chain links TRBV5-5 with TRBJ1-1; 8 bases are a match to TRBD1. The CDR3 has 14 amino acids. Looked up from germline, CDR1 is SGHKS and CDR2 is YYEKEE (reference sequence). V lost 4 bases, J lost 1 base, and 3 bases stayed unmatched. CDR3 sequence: CASSTTGGNTEAFF. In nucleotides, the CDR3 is TGTGCCAGCAGCACAACAGGGGGGAACACTGAAGCTTTCTTT.

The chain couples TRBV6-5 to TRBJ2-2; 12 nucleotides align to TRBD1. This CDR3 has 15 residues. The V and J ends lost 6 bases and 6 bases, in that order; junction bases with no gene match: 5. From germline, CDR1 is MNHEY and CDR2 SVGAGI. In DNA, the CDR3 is TGTGCCAGCAGCCCGGGACAGGGGGCCGCCGGGGAGCTGTTTTTT. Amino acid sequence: CASSPGQGAAGELFF.

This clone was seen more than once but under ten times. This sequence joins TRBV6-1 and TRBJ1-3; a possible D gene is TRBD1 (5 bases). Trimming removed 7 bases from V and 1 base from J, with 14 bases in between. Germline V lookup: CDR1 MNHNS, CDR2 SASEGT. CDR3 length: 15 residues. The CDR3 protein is CASKEGDGSGNTIYF. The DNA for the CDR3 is TGTGCCAGCAAAGAAGGGGATGGGTCTGGAAACACCATATATTTT.

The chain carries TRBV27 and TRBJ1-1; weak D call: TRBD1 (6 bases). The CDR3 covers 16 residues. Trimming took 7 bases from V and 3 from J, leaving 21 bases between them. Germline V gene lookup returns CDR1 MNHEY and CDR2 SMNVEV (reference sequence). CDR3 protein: CASTPRGGRRHTEAFF. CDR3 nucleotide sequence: TGTGCCAGCACCCCCCGGGGGGGGCGTAGGCACACTGAAGCTTTCTTT.

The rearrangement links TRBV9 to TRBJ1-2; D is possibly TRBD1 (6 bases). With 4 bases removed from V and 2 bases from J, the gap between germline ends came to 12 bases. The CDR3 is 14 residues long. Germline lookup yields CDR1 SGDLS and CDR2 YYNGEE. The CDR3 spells CASSPRTDNYGYTF. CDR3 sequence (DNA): TGTGCCAGCAGCCCACGGACAGACAACTATGGCTACACCTTC.

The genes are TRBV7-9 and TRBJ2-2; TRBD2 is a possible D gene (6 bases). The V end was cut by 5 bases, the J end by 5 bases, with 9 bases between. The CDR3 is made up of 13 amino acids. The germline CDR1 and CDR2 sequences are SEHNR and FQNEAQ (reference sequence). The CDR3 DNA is TGTGCCAGCAGCCCCGGGAGAACCGGGGAGCTGTTTTTT. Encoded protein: CASSPGRTGELFF.

DNA of the CDR3: TGTGCCAGCAGTCTACTCGGAGAGCTCACATTGAACACTGAAGCTTTCTTT. Protein product: CASSLLGELTLNTEAFF. The chain combines TRBV27 with TRBJ1-1; D not resolved. The CDR3 is 17 amino acids. The germline CDR1 and CDR2 sequences are MNHEY and SMNVEV (reference sequence). Trimming stripped 5 bases from V and 0 bases from J, with 19 bases between.

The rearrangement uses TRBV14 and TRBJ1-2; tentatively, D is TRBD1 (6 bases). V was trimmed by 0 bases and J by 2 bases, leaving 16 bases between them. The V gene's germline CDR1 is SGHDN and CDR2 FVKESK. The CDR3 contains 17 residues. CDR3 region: CASSQDGGWESNYGYTF. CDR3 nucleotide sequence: TGTGCCAGCAGCCAAGATGGGGGCTGGGAATCAAACTATGGCTACACCTTC.

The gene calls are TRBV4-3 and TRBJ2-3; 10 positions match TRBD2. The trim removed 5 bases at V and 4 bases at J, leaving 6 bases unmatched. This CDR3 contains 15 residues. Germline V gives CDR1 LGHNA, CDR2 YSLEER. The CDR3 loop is CASSEREGYADTQYF. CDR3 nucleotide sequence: TGCGCCAGCAGCGAGCGGGAGGGTTACGCAGATACGCAGTATTTT.

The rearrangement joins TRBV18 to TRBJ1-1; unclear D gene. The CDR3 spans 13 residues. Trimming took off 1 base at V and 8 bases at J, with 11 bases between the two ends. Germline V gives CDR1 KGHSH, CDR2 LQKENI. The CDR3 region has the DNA TGTGCCAGCTCACCACATTATGGGAGGGAAGCTTTCTTT. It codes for CASSPHYGREAFF. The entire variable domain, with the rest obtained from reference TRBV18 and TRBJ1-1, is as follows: NAGVMQNPRHLVRRRGQEARLRCSPMKGHSHVYWYRQLPEEGLKFMVYLQKENIIDESGMPKERFSAEFPKEGPSILRIQQVVRGDSAAYFCASSPHYGREAFFGQGTRLTVV.

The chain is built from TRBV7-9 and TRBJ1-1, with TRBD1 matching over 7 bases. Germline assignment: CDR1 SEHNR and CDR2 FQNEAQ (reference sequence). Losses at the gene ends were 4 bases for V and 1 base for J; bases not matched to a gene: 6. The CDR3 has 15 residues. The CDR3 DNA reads TGTGCCAGCAGCTATGCGGGACAGAGGAACACTGAAGCTTTCTTT. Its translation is CASSYAGQRNTEAFF.

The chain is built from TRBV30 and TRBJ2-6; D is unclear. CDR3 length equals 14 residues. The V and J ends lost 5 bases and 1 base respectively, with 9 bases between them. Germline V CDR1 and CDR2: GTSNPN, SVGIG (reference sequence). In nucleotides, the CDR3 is TGTGCCTGGTCTAGATCTTCTGGGGCCAACGTCCTGACTTTC. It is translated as CAWSRSSGANVLTF.

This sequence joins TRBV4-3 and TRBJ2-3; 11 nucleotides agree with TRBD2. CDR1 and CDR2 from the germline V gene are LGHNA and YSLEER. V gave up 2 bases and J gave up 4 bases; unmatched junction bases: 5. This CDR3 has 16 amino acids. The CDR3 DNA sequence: TGCGCCAGCAGCCAAACTAGCGGGAGCCCCCCAGATACGCAGTATTTT. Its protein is CASSQTSGSPPDTQYF.

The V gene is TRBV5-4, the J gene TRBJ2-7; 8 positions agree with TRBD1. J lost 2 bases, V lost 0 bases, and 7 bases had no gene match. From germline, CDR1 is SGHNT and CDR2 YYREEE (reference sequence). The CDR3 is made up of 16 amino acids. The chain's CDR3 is CASSLGRQGFPYEQYF. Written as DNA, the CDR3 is TGTGCCAGCAGCTTGGGGAGACAGGGGTTTCCCTACGAGCAGTACTTC.

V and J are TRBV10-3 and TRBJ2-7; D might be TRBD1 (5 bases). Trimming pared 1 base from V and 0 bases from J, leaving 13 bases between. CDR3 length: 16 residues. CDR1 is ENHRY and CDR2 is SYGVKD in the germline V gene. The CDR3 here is CAISEFDPGLSYEQYF. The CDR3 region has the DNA TGTGCCATCAGTGAGTTCGACCCAGGGCTCTCCTACGAGCAGTACTTC.

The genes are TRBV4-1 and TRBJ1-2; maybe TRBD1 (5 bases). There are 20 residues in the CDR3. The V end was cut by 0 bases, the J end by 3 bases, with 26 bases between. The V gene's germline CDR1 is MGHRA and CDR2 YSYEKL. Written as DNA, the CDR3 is TGCGCCAGCAGCCAAGATCGTTTGGGACTGAGTCCCGTTCGTTACTATGGCTACACCTTC. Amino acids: CASSQDRLGLSPVRYYGYTF.

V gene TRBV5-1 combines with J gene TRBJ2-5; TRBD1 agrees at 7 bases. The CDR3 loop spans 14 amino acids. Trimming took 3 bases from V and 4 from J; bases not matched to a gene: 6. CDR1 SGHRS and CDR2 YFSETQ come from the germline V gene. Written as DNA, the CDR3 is TGCGCCAGCAGCTCGACGACAGGGAGAGAGACCCAGTACTTC. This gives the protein CASSSTTGRETQYF.

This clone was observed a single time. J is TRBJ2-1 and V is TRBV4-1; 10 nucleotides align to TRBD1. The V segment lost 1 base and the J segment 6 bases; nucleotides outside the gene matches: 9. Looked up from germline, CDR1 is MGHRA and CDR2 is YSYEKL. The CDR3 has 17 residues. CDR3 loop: CASSQGTGTGDPNEQFF. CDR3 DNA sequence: TGCGCCAGCAGCCAAGGTACCGGGACAGGGGACCCCAATGAGCAGTTCTTC.

CDR3 coding DNA: TGTGCCAGTACTCAGGGGGGCCCCGGGGAGCTGTTTTTT. Translated, it gives CASTQGGPGELFF. The J gene is TRBJ2-2, the V gene TRBV19; possible D gene TRBD1, 7 bases. The germline V and J ends were trimmed by 7 bases and 6 bases, with 12 bases remaining between them. The germline gives CDR1 LNHDA, CDR2 SQIVND (reference sequence). CDR3 length: 13 amino acids.

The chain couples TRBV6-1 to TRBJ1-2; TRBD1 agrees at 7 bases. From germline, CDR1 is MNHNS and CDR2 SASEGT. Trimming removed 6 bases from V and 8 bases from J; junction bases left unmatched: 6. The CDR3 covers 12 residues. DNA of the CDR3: TGTGCCAGCAGGACAGGGATAGCAGGCTACACCTTC. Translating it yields CASRTGIAGYTF.